These T cell receptor beta chains were read from a single sample in a study of blood T cell repertoires in COVID-19. The data were produced by immunoSEQ multiplex PCR, yet TCRdb's version contains in-frame clones alone and is incomplete. The sample includes approximately 170,000 clones, around 79% of them seen just once. Sequencing was carried out using peripheral blood. The origin of the receptors is a woman aged 45-65 years with acute or convalescent COVID-19. Both conserved end residues are part of each CDR3. Fields, in order: J gene, V gene, clone size, D gene, CDR3 protein, CDR3 DNA. A D gene is named only where the DNA matches it firmly. Clone sizes are given selectively: once, few, many, or a class where the clone is expanded.

TRBJ1-5 | TRBV6-5 | - | - | CASRDTGSWNQPQHF | TGTGCCAGCAGGGATACGGGGTCGTGGAATCAGCCCCAGCATTTT
TRBJ1-2 | TRBV6-5 | - | - | CASSTRTGSGYTF | TGTGCCAGCAGTACCCGAACAGGGAGCGGCTACACCTTC
TRBJ2-6 | TRBV6-5 | - | - | CATFGSSGANVLTF | TGTGCCACCTTCGGGAGCTCTGGGGCCAACGTCCTGACTTTC
TRBJ1-1 | TRBV6-5 | - | TRBD1 | CASSSRGRIGTEAFF | TGTGCCAGCAGTTCCAGGGGGCGGATAGGCACTGAAGCTTTCTTT
TRBJ1-2 | TRBV30 | - | - | CAWRRGGGRGYGYTF | TGTGCCTGGAGAAGGGGTGGGGGCCGAGGCTATGGCTACACCTTC
TRBJ1-6 | TRBV27 | - | TRBD1 | CASSFDRDSSPLHF | TGTGCCAGCAGTTTTGACAGGGATAGTTCACCCCTCCACTTT
TRBJ2-1 | TRBV5-1 | - | TRBD1 | CASSLGDRVKQFF | TGCGCCAGCAGCTTGGGGGACAGGGTGAAGCAGTTCTTC
TRBJ2-7 | TRBV30 | - | TRBD2 | CAWSVRGAYEQYF | TGTGCCTGGAGTGTACGGGGGGCCTACGAGCAGTACTTC
TRBJ2-3 | TRBV14 | - | TRBD2 | CASSRRGLAARTDTQYF | TGTGCCAGCAGCCGAAGGGGACTAGCGGCCCGCACAGATACGCAGTATTTT
TRBJ2-5 | TRBV4-2 | - | - | CASSQANRAETQYF | TGTGCCAGCAGCCAAGCAAACAGGGCGGAGACCCAGTACTTC
TRBJ1-1 | TRBV7-2 | - | - | CASSLGGWNTEAFF | TGTGCCAGCAGCTTAGGCGGTTGGAACACTGAAGCTTTCTTT
TRBJ2-7 | TRBV25-1 | - | - | CASSGGLEQYF | TGTGCCAGCAGTGGGGGCCTCGAGCAGTACTTC
TRBJ1-2 | TRBV18 | once | - | CASSGDTANYGYTF | TGTGCCAGCTCAGGGGACACGGCTAACTATGGCTACACCTTC
TRBJ2-7 | TRBV6-5 | - | TRBD1 | CASRVDRGSVNEQYF | TGTGCCAGCAGAGTAGACAGGGGGTCAGTCAACGAGCAGTACTTC
TRBJ1-1 | TRBV9 | - | - | CASSEEGVPEAFF | TGTGCCAGCAGCGAAGAGGGGGTACCTGAAGCTTTCTTT
TRBJ1-5 | TRBV27 | - | - | CASSLVWGGLSNQPQHF | TGTGCCAGCAGTTTAGTATGGGGGGGGCTTAGCAATCAGCCCCAGCATTTT
TRBJ1-6 | TRBV11-2 | - | - | CASSQTGRYNSPLHF | TGTGCCAGCAGCCAGACAGGCCGCTATAATTCACCCCTCCACTTT
TRBJ2-3 | TRBV28 | - | - | CASSFFGRGSTDTQYF | TGTGCCAGCAGTTTCTTTGGGCGGGGAAGCACAGATACGCAGTATTTT
TRBJ2-3 | TRBV7-7 | - | TRBD1 | CASSTDRVTDTQYF | TGTGCTAGCAGCACGGACAGGGTCACAGATACGCAGTATTTT
TRBJ1-6 | TRBV3-1/TRBV3-2 | - | TRBD1 | CASSDRDRGSPLHF | TGTGCCAGCAGCGACCGGGACAGGGGTTCACCCCTCCACTTT
TRBJ1-6 | TRBV6-1 | - | TRBD1 | CASSVHRDSFNSPLHF | TGTGCCAGCAGTGTCCACCGGGACAGCTTTAATTCACCCCTCCACTTT
TRBJ2-3 | TRBV24-1 | - | TRBD2 | CATQREGQGDTQYF | TGTGCCACCCAGCGGGAGGGCCAGGGAGATACGCAGTATTTT
TRBJ1-6 | TRBV7-9 | - | TRBD1 | CASSFTGQTNSPLHF | TGTGCCAGCAGCTTTACGGGACAGACTAATTCACCCCTCCACTTT
TRBJ1-1 | TRBV29-1 | - | - | CSVGAREVGNTEAFF | TGCAGCGTTGGGGCCCGGGAGGTGGGGAACACTGAAGCTTTCTTT
TRBJ2-1 | TRBV28 | - | TRBD2 | CASSSPSSGSKGEQFF | TGTGCCAGCAGTTCCCCTTCTAGCGGGAGTAAGGGTGAGCAGTTCTTC
TRBJ2-1 | TRBV24-1 | - | - | CATSERRLAGRGRDEQFF | TGTGCCACCAGTGAAAGAAGGTTGGCGGGGCGCGGTAGGGATGAGCAGTTCTTC
TRBJ1-1 | TRBV28 | - | - | CASSLQGGRNTEAFF | TGTGCCAGCAGTTTACAGGGAGGGAGGAACACTGAAGCTTTCTTT
TRBJ2-7 | TRBV6-1 | - | TRBD1 | CASSETRTGGSYEQYF | TGTGCCAGCAGTGAAACAAGGACAGGGGGCAGCTACGAGCAGTACTTC
TRBJ2-4 | TRBV28 | - | TRBD1 | CASSLYSGQGIQYF | TGTGCCAGCAGTTTATATTCGGGACAGGGTATTCAGTACTTC
TRBJ2-4 | TRBV7-2 | few | TRBD1 | CASSSSTGSAKNIQYF | TGTGCCAGCAGCTCCTCGACAGGGTCGGCCAAAAACATTCAGTACTTC
TRBJ2-3 | TRBV19 | once | TRBD2 | CAISESQAGGRTDTQYF | TGTGCCATCTCGGAGTCTCAGGCGGGAGGGCGCACAGATACGCAGTATTTT